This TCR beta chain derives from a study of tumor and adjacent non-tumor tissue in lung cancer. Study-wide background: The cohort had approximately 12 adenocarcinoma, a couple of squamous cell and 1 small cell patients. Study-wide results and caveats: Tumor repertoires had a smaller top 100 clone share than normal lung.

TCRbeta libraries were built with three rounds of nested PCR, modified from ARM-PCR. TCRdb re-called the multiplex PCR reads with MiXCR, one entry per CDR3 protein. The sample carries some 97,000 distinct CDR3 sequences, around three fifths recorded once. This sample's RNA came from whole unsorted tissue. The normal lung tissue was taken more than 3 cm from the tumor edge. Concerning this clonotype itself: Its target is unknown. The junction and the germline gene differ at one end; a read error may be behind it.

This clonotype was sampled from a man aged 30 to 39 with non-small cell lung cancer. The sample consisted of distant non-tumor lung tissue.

CDR3 in amino acids: CASSLKAGSSFEQYF. CDR3 in DNA: TGTGCCAGCAGCTTAAAGGCCGGGAGCTCCTTCGAGCAGTATTTC. This rearrangement joins TRBV11-3 to TRBJ2-7; tentative D call: TRBD2 (6 bases). The CDR3 has 15 residues. The germline CDR1 and CDR2 sequences are SGHNT and YENEEA.